This record covers a single TCR beta chain. This sample is drawn from a study of T cell responses to AZD1222 COVID-19 vaccine. Profiling relied on immunoSEQ multiplex PCR, and the TCRdb table lists in-frame clones only, not all of them. This sample has 80,000 to 130,000 clones, with about 86% found just once. There are 14 residues in the CDR3. V was clipped by 5 bases and J by 7 bases, with 17 bases between them. The germline CDR1 and CDR2 sequences are MNHEY and SVGEGT. The TCR was taken from an adult in good health. The specimen comprised peripheral blood, sampled on day 0 of AZD1222 vaccination. This rearrangement joins TRBV6-2 or TRBV6-3 to TRBJ1-2, with unresolved D. CDR3 region: CASSILREGSGYTF. The CDR3 nucleotides read TGTGCCAGCAGTATTCTCCGCGAGGGCTCTGGCTACACCTTC.